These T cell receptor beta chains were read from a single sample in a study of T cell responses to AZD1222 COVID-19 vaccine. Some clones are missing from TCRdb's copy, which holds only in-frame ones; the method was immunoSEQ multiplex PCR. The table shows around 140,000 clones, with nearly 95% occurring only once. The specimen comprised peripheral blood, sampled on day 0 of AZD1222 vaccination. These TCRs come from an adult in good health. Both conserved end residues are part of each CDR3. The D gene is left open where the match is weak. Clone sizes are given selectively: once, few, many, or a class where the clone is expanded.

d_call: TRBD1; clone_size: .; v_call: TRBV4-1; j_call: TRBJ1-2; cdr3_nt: TGCGCCAGCAGCCAACCTCGGATCCGACAGGGAAACTATGGCTACACCTTC; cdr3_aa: CASSQPRIRQGNYGYTF
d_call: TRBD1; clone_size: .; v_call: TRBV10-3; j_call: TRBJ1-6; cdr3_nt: TGTGCCATCAAGGGGGCGAACAATTCACCCCTCCACTTT; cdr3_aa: CAIKGANNSPLHF
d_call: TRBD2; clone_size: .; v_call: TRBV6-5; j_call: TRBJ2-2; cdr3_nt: TGTGCCAGCAGTTACCGTGCGGGGGGACCCACCGGGGAGCTGTTTTTT; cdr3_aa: CASSYRAGGPTGELFF
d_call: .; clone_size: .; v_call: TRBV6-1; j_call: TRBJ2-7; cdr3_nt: TGTGCCAGCAGTGAGTACACGAGCTACGAGCAGTACTTC; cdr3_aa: CASSEYTSYEQYF
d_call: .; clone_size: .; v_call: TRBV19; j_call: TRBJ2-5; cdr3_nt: TGTGCCAGTAGTGAAAATCCCCCACAAGAGACCCAGTACTTC; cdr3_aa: CASSENPPQETQYF
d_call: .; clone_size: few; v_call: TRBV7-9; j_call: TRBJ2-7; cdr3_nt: TGTGCCAGCAGCACGGGACCGTACTACGAGCAGTACTTC; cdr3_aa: CASSTGPYYEQYF
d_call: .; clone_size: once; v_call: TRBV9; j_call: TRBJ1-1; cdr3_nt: TGTGCCAGCAGCGTCAAGGACACCCATTCGAACACTGAAGCTTTCTTT; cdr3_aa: CASSVKDTHSNTEAFF
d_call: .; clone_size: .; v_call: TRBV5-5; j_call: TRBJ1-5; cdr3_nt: TGTGCCAGCAGCTTGGTTTTCAGGAGGGGGTCCAATCAGCCCCAGCATTTT; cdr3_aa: CASSLVFRRGSNQPQHF
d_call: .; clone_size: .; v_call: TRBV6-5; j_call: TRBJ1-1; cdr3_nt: TGTGCCAGCAGTCTGACAGGAGGCACTGAAGCTTTCTTT; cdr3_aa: CASSLTGGTEAFF
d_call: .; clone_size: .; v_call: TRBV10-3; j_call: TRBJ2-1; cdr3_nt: TGTGCCATCATGGGACTTGACAATGAGCAGTTCTTC; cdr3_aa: CAIMGLDNEQFF
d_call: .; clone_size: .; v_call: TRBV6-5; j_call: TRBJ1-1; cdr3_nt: TGTGCCAGCAAATTGGGGGAATACACTGAAGCTTTCTTT; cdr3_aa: CASKLGEYTEAFF
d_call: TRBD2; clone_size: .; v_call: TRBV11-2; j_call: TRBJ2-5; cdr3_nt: TGTGCCAGCAGAAGGACTAGCCTTGAGACCCAGTACTTC; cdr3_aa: CASRRTSLETQYF
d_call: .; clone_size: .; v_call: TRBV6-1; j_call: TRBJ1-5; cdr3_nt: TGTGCCAGCAGTGAGAGGGGGTTGAGAAATCAGCCCCAGCATTTT; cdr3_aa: CASSERGLRNQPQHF
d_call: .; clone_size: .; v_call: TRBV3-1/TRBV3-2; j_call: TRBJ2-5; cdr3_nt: TGTGCCAGCAGCCAAGATCCTAGGAGTGAGACCCAGTACTTC; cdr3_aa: CASSQDPRSETQYF
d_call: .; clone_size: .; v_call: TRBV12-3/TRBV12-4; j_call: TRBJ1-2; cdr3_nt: TGTGCCAGCAGTCTCCGGACGGGGGGAAGGGCCTTC; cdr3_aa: CASSLRTGGRAF
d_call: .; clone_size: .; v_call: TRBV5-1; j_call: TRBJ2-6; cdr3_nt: TGCGCCAGCAGCTTGGGGAGGGCCGCCGGGGCCAACGTCCTGACTTTC; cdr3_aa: CASSLGRAAGANVLTF
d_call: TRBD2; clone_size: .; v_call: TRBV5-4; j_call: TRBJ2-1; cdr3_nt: TGTGCCAGCAGCCACGCGGGGGGGACTTACAATGAGCAGTTCTTC; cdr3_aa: CASSHAGGTYNEQFF
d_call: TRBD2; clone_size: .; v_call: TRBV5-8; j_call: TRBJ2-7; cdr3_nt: TGTGCCAGCAGCCTATGGACTAGCGGGAGGGCCAGGTACGAGCAGTACTTC; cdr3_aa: CASSLWTSGRARYEQYF
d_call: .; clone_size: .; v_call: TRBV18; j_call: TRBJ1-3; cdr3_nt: TGTGCCAGCTCACCGACTACGGGACGGCCTTCTGGAAACACCATATATTTT; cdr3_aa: CASSPTTGRPSGNTIYF
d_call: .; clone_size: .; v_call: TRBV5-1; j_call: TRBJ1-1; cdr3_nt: TGCGCCAGCAGCCCCCCGGTTGACGGGATGAACACTGAAGCTTTCTTT; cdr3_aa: CASSPPVDGMNTEAFF
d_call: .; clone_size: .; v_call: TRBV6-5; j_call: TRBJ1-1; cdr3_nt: TGTGCCAGCAGTTACTCGAATCTACAGTCGAACACTGAAGCTTTCTTT; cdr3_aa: CASSYSNLQSNTEAFF
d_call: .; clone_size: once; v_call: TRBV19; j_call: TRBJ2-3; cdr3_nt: TGTGCCAGCGCGGAATCCAAGGCAGATACGCAGTATTTT; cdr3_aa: CASAESKADTQYF
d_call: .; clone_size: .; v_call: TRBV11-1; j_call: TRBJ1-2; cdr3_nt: TGTGCCAGCAGCTTAGATATGGGGGACTATGGCTACACCTTC; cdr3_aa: CASSLDMGDYGYTF
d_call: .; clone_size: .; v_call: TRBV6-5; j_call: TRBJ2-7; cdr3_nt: TGTGCCAGCAGTTTTGACGTGGGCTACGAGCAGTACTTC; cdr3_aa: CASSFDVGYEQYF
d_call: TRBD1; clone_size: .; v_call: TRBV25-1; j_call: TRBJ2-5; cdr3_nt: TGTGCCAGCAGCGTTCCCGGGACAGGGGGCCCAGGTCGTGAGACCCAGTACTTC; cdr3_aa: CASSVPGTGGPGRETQYF
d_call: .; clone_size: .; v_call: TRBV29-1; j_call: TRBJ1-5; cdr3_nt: TGCGTCGATCCTCAGGACGGTTGTTGTCAGCCCCAGCATTTT; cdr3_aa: CVDPQDGCCQPQHF
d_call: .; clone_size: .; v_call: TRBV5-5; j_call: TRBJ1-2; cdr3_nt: TGTGCCAGCAGCTTGGGTTACCGGGGAGGGTATGGCTACACCTTC; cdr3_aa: CASSLGYRGGYGYTF
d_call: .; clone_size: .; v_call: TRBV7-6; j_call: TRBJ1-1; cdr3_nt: TGTGCCAGCAGCTTACAACAGAACACTGAAGCTTTCTTT; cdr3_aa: CASSLQQNTEAFF
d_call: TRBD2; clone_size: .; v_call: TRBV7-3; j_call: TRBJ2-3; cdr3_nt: TGTGCCAGCAGCTTAAGCGGGGGGAAAGATACGCAGTATTTT; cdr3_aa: CASSLSGGKDTQYF
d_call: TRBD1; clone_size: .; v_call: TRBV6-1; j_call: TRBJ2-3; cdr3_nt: TGTGCCAGCAGTGAATTACTGTTCGGGACAGGGACAGATACGCAGTATTTT; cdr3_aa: CASSELLFGTGTDTQYF
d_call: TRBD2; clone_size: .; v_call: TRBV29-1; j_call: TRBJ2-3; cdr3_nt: TGCAGCGCGTTGCGGGGGGGCCAGGGAGATACGCAGTATTTT; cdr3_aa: CSALRGGQGDTQYF
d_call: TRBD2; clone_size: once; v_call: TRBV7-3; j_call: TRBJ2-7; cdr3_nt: TGTGCCAGCAGCCTTCCCCCGCGACTAGCGGGAGGAATGACCTACGAGCAGTACTTC; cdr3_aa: CASSLPPRLAGGMTYEQYF
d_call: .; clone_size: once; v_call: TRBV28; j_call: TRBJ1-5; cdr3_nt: TGTGCCAGCAGTTCCGTCGACGGTCCTAGCAATCAGCCCCAGCATTTT; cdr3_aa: CASSSVDGPSNQPQHF
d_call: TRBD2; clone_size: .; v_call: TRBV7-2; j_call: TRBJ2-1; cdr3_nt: TGTGCCAGCAGCTTATCATCTAGCGGAGGGAATGAGCAGTTCTTC; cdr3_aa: CASSLSSSGGNEQFF
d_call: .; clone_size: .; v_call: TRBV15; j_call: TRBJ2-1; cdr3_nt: TGTGCCACCAGCAGAGGGGCTTTGGCTCCTGAGCAGTTCTTC; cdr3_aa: CATSRGALAPEQFF
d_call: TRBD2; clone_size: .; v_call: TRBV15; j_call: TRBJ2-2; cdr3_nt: TGTGCCACCATTCAGCGGGGGGCGAACACCGGGGAGCTGTTTTTT; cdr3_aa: CATIQRGANTGELFF
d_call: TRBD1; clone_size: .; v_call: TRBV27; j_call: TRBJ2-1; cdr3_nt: TGTGCCAGTGCCGAGGGGGCCCTCCCCTCCTACAATGAGCAGTTCTTC; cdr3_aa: CASAEGALPSYNEQFF